Below are 10 T cell receptor beta chains sequenced from a single sample in a study of T cell changes during pregnancy in multiple sclerosis. Using immunoSEQ multiplex PCR, the repertoire was profiled, and TCRdb retains in-frame clones only, with some absent. The repertoire consists of tens of thousands of clones, with roughly nine tenths occurring once and the leading ten covering more than 1.4%. The specimen was peripheral blood, collected in the third trimester of pregnancy. The receptors here all came from a female donor with multiple sclerosis, enrolled in a pregnancy study.

The gene calls are TRBV5-4 and TRBJ2-6, with a possible D match to TRBD1 (5 bases). CDR1 is SGHNT and CDR2 is YYREEE in the germline V gene (reference sequence). Trimming took off 3 bases at V and 0 bases at J, with 22 bases between the two ends. The CDR3 runs 20 residues. The CDR3 here is CASSSGIQIPASSGANVLTF. CDR3 coding DNA: TGTGCCAGCAGCTCAGGGATACAAATCCCCGCGTCCTCTGGGGCCAACGTCCTGACTTTC.

The CDR3 region is CASSLLNRGPSPLHF. The DNA for the CDR3 is TGTGCCAGCAGCCTTCTAAACAGGGGCCCATCACCCCTCCACTTT. The chain is built from TRBV7-9 and TRBJ1-6; 7 positions agree with TRBD1. Germline lookup yields CDR1 SEHNR and CDR2 FQNEAQ (reference sequence). The CDR3 covers 15 residues. J lost 10 bases, V lost 5 bases, and 11 bases had no gene match.

This clone was observed a handful of times. The J gene is TRBJ1-1, the V gene TRBV6-5; 7 bases are a match to TRBD1. The CDR3 is 14 residues long. J lost 6 bases, V lost 5 bases, and 9 bases had no gene match. Germline V gives CDR1 MNHEY, CDR2 SVGAGI. Here the CDR3 reads CASSRTGELAEAFF. CDR3 nucleotides: TGTGCCAGCAGTCGGACAGGTGAGCTGGCTGAAGCTTTCTTT.

The rearrangement uses TRBV19 and TRBJ1-5; D is unresolved. This CDR3 is built from 15 residues. The V end lost 3 bases, the J end lost 2 bases, and 11 bases lay between the germline ends. Germline V gene lookup returns CDR1 LNHDA and CDR2 SQIVND (reference sequence). The CDR3 DNA is TGTGCCAGTAGTATCTCGGGGTACGGCAATCAGCCCCAGCATTTT. Its protein product is CASSISGYGNQPQHF.

V is TRBV7-2 and J is TRBJ2-6; 9 bases fit TRBD1. With 7 bases clipped from V and 2 bases from J, the junction kept 9 bases outside the gene matches. The germline gives CDR1 SGHTA, CDR2 FQGNSA. The CDR3 spans 17 residues. CDR3 DNA: TGTGCCAGCAACTTCCGGGACAGGGCACCTGGGGCCAACGTCCTGACTTTC. Translation: CASNFRDRAPGANVLTF.

CDR3 bases: TGCGCCAGCAGCTGGACTAGCGGGAGTATCAATGAGCAGTTCTTC. Encoded protein: CASSWTSGSINEQFF. This sequence joins TRBV5-1 and TRBJ2-1; the match to TRBD2 covers 13 bases. In germline, CDR1 is SGHRS, CDR2 YFSETQ. This CDR3 is built from 15 residues. With V trimmed by 3 bases and J by 6 bases, 3 bases remained unmatched.

The J gene is TRBJ2-5, the V gene TRBV5-6; D perhaps matches TRBD1 (5 bases). V lost 6 bases to trimming and J lost 2 bases, with 11 bases between them. Per the germline V gene, CDR1 is SGHDT and CDR2 is YYEEEE. This CDR3 has 13 residues. The CDR3 region has the DNA TGTGCCAGCAACCAGGGTCCTCAAGAGACCCAGTACTTC. Translation: CASNQGPQETQYF.

V is TRBV4-1 and J is TRBJ2-3, with 11 bases lining up with TRBD2. From germline, CDR1 is MGHRA and CDR2 YSYEKL. CDR3 size: 15 residues. Trimming at V came to 4 bases and at J to 5 bases, leaving 5 bases not matched to a gene. The CDR3 region has the DNA TGCGCCAGCAGCCTTGGGGGGACTAGCGGAGATACGCAGTATTTT. The encoded protein is CASSLGGTSGDTQYF.

The sample holds a few counts of this clone. The rearrangement joins TRBV5-8 to TRBJ2-7; D is possibly TRBD2 (5 bases). Germline values: CDR1 SGHTS, CDR2 YDEGEE. The CDR3 contains 15 residues. With 0 bases removed from V and 7 bases from J, the gap between germline ends came to 17 bases. The CDR3 loop reads CASSLGLARSGEQYF. The CDR3 DNA reads as TGTGCCAGCAGCTTGGGGTTAGCTCGCTCGGGGGAGCAGTACTTC.

The rearrangement links TRBV27 to TRBJ2-1, with TRBD1 identical over 11 bases. CDR1 MNHEY and CDR2 SMNVEV come from the germline V gene (reference sequence). V trimming: 4 bases; J trimming: 3 bases; junction bases outside the gene matches: 2. The CDR3 spans 15 residues. This CDR3 reads CASSYGTGGYNEQFF. CDR3 coding DNA: TGTGCCAGCAGTTACGGGACAGGGGGCTACAATGAGCAGTTCTTC.